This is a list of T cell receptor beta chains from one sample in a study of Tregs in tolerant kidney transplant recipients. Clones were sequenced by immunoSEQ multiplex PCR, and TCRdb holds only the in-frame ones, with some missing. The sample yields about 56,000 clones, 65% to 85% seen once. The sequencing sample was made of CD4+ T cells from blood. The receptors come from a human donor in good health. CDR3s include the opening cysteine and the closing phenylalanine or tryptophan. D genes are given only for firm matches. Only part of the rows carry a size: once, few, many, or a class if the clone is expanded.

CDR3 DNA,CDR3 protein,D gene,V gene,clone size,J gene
TGTGCCATCAGTGAAGGGACAGGGGGAGGGGTAGATACGCAGTATTTT,CAISEGTGGGVDTQYF,TRBD1,TRBV10-3,once,TRBJ2-3
TGTGCCAGCACGTTGACAGGGACGATTGTCAATGAGCAGTTCTTC,CASTLTGTIVNEQFF,TRBD1,TRBV9,-,TRBJ2-1
TGTGCCAGCAGCTTAGCCGGGGGCACCGGGGAGCTGTTTTTT,CASSLAGGTGELFF,-,TRBV7-2,-,TRBJ2-2
TGTGCCAGCAGTATAGGCCCAGGGGTGCAAGAGACCCAGTACTTC,CASSIGPGVQETQYF,-,TRBV7-3,-,TRBJ2-5
TGTGCCAGTAGTAGGGGTGGGACTAGCGGGAGGTCCTACGAGCAGTACTTC,CASSRGGTSGRSYEQYF,TRBD2,TRBV19,-,TRBJ2-7
TGTGCCAGCAGGGGCCCCGGAGGGACCCAGTACTTC,CASRGPGGTQYF,-,TRBV6-1,-,TRBJ2-5
TGTGCCAGCAGCTTAGCGGGACTAGCGGGAGCGCAAGAGACCCAGTACTTC,CASSLAGLAGAQETQYF,TRBD2,TRBV7-2,-,TRBJ2-5
TGTGCCAGCAGTCGAGCTGGGGCTAGCGGGAGGTACGAGCAGTACTTC,CASSRAGASGRYEQYF,TRBD2,TRBV27,-,TRBJ2-7
TGTGCCAGCAGCCATCCTCAGGGGGCGGAAGCTTTCTTT,CASSHPQGAEAFF,TRBD1,TRBV5-4,few,TRBJ1-1
TGTGCCAGCAGCCCCGGGGGCCCGTACAATGAGCAGTTCTTC,CASSPGGPYNEQFF,-,TRBV5-4,-,TRBJ2-1